Shown below are 6 T cell receptor beta chains from a single sample sequenced in a study of OX40 agonist ivuxolimab in advanced cancers. Assay used: immunoSEQ multiplex PCR; TCRdb lists only in-frame clones, some missing. The table shows 62,000 or so clones, with 85% occurring only once. This material consisted of CD4+ or CD8+ T cells sorted from blood, taken in a trial of the OX40 agonist ivuxolimab. The receptor set was obtained from an adult with an advanced solid tumor such as melanoma, head and neck, liver or kidney cancer.

The gene calls are TRBV5-1 and TRBJ2-1, with no clear D. The V end was cut by 0 bases, the J end by 5 bases, with 6 bases between. This CDR3 comprises 13 residues. CDR1 and CDR2 from the germline V gene are SGHRS and YFSETQ. The CDR3 region has the DNA TGCGCCAGCAGCTTGGAACCAAACAATGAGCAGTTCTTC. Residues: CASSLEPNNEQFF. Together with reference TRBV5-1 and TRBJ2-1, the CDR3 gives the full variable domain: KAGVTQTPRYLIKTRGQQVTLSCSPISGHRSVSWYQQTPGQGLQFLFEYFSETQRNKGNFPGRFSGRQFSNSRSEMNVSTLELGDSALYLCASSLEPNNEQFFGPGTRLTVL.

This clone was found a few times. The DNA of the CDR3 is TGTGCCAGCAGTGATAACAGGGGGCGCCGGAATGAGCAGTTCTTC. Protein product: CASSDNRGRRNEQFF. The genes are TRBV2 and TRBJ2-1, with TRBD1 matching over 9 bases. V dropped 3 bases and J dropped 7; count of bases not matched to a gene: 7. This CDR3 is 15 amino acids long. Germline assignment: CDR1 SNHLY and CDR2 FYNNEI.

The J gene is TRBJ2-2, the V gene TRBV28; D perhaps matches TRBD2 (5 bases). V was clipped by 7 bases and J by 3 bases, with 12 bases between them. Germline V gene lookup returns CDR1 MDHEN and CDR2 SYDVKM. The CDR3 consists of 14 residues. CDR3 region: CASNRGRDTGELFF. CDR3 DNA: TGTGCCAGCAACCGCGGGCGGGACACCGGGGAGCTGTTTTTT.

The chain carries TRBV25-1 and TRBJ2-1; 7 bases match TRBD1. The V segment lost 3 bases and the J segment 8 bases; nucleotides outside the gene matches: 10. The CDR3 spans 15 residues. Germline V gene data show CDR1 as MGHDK and CDR2 as SYGVNS. CDR3 sequence reads: CASSDLRQGGDEQFF. The CDR3 DNA follows: TGTGCCAGCAGTGACCTACGACAGGGTGGGGATGAGCAGTTCTTC.

The V gene is TRBV28, the J gene TRBJ2-7, with 8 bases that match TRBD2. The CDR3 loop spans 15 amino acids. Germline V gene lookup returns CDR1 MDHEN and CDR2 SYDVKM. The J segment lost 6 bases and the V segment lost 7 bases, leaving 14 bases of the junction unmatched. The CDR3 coding sequence is TGTGCCAGCACCCCGGGGGGGTTTCAACCTTCCGAGCAGTACTTC. It codes for CASTPGGFQPSEQYF.

This clone was recorded a few times. The chain links TRBV30 to TRBJ2-7; 11 bases match TRBD2. After removal of 3 bases from V and 2 bases from J, the junction contained 3 bases not matched to a gene. This CDR3 is 14 amino acids long. Germline assignment: CDR1 GTSNPN and CDR2 SVGIG (reference sequence). The CDR3 spells CAWSLAGGAYEQYF. CDR3 bases: TGTGCCTGGAGCCTAGCGGGAGGCGCCTACGAGCAGTACTTC.